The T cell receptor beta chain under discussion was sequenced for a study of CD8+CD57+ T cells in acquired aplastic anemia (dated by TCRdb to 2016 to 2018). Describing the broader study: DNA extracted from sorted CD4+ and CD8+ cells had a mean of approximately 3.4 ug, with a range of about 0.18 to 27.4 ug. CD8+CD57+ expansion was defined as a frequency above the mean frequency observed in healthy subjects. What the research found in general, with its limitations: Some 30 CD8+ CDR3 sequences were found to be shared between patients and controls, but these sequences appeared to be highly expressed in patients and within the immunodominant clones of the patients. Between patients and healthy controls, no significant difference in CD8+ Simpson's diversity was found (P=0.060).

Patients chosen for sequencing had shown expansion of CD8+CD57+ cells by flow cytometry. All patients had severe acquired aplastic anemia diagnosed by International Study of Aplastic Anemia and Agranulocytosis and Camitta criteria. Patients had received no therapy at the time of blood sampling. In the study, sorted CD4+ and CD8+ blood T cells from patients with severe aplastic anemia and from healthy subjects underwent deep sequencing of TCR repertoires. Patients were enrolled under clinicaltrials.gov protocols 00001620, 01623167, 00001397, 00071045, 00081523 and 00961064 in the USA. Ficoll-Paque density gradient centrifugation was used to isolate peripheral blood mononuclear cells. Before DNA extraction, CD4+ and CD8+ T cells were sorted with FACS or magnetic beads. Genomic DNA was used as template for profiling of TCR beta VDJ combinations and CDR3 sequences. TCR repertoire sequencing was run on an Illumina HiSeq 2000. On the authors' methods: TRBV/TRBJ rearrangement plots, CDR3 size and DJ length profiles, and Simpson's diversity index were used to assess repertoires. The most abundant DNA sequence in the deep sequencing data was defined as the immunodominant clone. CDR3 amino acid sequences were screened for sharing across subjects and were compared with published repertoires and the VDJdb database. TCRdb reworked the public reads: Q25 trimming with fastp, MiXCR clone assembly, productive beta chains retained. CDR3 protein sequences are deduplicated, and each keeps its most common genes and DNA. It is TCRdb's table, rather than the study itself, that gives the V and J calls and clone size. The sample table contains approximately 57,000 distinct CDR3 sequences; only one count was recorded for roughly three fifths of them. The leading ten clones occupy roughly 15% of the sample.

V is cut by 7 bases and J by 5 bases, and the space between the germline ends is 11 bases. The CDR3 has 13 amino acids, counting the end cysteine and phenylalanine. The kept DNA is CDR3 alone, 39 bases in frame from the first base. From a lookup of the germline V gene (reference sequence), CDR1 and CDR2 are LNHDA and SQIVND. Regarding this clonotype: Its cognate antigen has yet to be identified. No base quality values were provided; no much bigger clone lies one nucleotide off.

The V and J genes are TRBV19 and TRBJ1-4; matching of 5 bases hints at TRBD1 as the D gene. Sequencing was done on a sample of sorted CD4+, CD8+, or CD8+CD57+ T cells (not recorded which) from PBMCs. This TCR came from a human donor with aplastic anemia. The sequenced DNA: TGTGCCAGTAATAGGCAGGGCAATGAAAAACTGTTTTTT. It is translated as CASNRQGNEKLFF.